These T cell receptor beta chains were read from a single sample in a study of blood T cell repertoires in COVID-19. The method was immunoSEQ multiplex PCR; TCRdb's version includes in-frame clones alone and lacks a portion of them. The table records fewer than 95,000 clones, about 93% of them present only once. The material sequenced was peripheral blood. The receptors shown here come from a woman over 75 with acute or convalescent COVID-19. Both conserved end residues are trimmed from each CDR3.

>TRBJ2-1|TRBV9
ASSVPGLAGVDEQF
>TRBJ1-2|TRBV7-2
ASSSQVPYGYT
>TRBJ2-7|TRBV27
ASRLGITSYEQY
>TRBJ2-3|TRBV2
AIKQGPTSTDTQY
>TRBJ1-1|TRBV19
ASSIAGALNTEAF
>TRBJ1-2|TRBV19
ASSIIGGAGYGYT
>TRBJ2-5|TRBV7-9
ASSRSIGGETQY
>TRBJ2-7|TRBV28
ASSPLQYRYEQY
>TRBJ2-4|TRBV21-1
ASSPRASGRISKNIQY
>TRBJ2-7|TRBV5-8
ASSLAGSGGSYEQY
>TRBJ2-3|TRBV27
ASKKTGTDTQY
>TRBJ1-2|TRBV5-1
ASSLEGQGASGYT
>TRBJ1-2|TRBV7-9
ASSPPLGGYT
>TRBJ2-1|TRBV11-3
ASSLEAGGLNEQF
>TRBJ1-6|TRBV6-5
ASGQTYNSPLH
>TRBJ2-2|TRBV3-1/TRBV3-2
ASSRTSGTGELF
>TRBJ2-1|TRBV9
ASSVGSPNNEQF
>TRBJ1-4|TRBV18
ASSPPLSGGNEKLF
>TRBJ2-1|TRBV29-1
SVALAGGPGNEQF
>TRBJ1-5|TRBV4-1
ASSQDWGQGAGTQH
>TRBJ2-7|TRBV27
ASSLRTSGTPSEQY
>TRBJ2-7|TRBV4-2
ASSQEVLAGGGEQY
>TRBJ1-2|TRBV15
ATSRNTERYGYT
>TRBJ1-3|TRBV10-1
ASSGARPSGNTIY
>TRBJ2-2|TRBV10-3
ASTPREVGTGELF
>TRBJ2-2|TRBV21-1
ASSKTFPSENTGELF
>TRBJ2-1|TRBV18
ASSPGTSGLNEQF
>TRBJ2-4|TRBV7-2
ASSKSRAKNIQY
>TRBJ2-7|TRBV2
ASREQGYEQY
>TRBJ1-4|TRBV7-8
ASSFPGGGNEKLF
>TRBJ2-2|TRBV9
ASSVFVTGELF
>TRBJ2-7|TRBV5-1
ASSNEPRDRPTYEQY
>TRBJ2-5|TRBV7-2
ASSTATSGGRETQY
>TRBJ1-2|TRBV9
ASSLTGQGSGRGYT
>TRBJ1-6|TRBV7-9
ASSLDVGGSYNSPLH
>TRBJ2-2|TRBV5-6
ASSNRGNTNTGELF
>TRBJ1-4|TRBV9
ASSVIGTGREKLF
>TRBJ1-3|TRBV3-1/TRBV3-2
ASSQLPPRSGNTIY
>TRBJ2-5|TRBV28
ASSSGEQTQY
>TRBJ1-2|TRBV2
ASSWDREAYGYT
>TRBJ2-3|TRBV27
ASFRVPNTDTQY
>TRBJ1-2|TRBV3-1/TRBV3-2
ASSPTGTVSYGYT
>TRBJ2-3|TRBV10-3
AISESRGGRDTQY
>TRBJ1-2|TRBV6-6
ASSPPEGLGYGYT
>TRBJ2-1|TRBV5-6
ASSKERGEIYNEQF
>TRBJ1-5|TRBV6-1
ASSEAGQAVNQPQH
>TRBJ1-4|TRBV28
ASRRTGGRGNEKLF
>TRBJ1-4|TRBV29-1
SGVLYEKLF
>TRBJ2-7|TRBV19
ASSTQGPGAYEQY
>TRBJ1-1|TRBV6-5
ASSKRGRRNTEAF
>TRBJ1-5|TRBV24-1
ATSDFSGRSNQPQH
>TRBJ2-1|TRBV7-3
ASSLSGITYNEQF
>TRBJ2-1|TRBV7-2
ASSLAQGNEQF
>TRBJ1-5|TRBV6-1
ASSEVEAQPQH
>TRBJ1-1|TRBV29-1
SVVHYTEAF
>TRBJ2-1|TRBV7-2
ASSIIRGGAYNEQF
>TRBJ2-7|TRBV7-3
ASSLTAAGDYEQY
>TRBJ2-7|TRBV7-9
ASSSRVIDEQY